This T cell receptor beta chain originates from a study of cytomegalovirus exposure and HLA in healthy donors. Study as a whole: From HLA-typed donors, an early data release held about 85 million unique TCRs.

The CDR3 totals 16 residues. In germline, CDR1 is LGHNA, CDR2 YSLEER. Trimming took off 3 bases at V and 1 base at J, with 15 bases between the two ends. In regard to this clone: Its antigen is currently unknown.

A multiplex PCR was run with 60 Vbeta primers and 13 Jbeta primers. Sequenced by immunoSEQ multiplex PCR; TCRdb stores in-frame clones only, minus some. Here the sample spans some 160,000 clones, 60% to 80% being singletons. Study outcomes and limitations: CMV serostatus stood as the only immune exposure information on hand.

The chain has TRBV4-3 and TRBJ1-1; tentative D call: TRBD1 (5 bases). Sequenced input: PBMCs. This sequence was found in a male donor in good health and CMV-seronegative. The CDR3 here is CASSQERGGGNTEAFF. The DNA of the CDR3 is TGCGCCAGCAGCCAGGAAAGGGGTGGTGGGAACACTGAAGCTTTCTTT.